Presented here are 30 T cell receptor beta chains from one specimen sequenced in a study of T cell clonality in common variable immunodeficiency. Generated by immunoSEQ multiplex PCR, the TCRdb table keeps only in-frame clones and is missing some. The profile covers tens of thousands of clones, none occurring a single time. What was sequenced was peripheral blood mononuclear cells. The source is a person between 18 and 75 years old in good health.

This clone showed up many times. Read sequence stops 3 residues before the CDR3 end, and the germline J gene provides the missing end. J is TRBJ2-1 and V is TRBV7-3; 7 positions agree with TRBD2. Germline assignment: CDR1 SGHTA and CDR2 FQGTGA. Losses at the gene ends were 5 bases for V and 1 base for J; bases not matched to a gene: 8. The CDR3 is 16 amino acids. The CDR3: CASSKPRGGSYNEQFF. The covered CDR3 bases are TGTGCCAGCAGCAAGCCAAGGGGAGGGTCCTACAATGAG.

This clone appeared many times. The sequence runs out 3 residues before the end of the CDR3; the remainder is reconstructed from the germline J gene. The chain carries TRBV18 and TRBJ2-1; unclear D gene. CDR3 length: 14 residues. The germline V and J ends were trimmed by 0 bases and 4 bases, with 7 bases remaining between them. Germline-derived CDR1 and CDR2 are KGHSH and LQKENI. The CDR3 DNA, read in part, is TGTGCCAGCTCACCACCGACTGGTTACAATGAG. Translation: CASSPPTGYNE. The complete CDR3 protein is CASSPPTGYNEQFF.

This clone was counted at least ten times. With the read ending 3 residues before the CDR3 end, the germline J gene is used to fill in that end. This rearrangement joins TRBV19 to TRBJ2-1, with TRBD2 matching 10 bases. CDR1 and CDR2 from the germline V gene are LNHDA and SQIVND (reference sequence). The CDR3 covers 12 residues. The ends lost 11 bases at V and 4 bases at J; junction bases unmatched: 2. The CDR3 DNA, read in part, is TGTGCCGCTAGCGGGGGTTACAATGAG. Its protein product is CAASGGYNE. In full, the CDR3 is CAASGGYNEQFF.

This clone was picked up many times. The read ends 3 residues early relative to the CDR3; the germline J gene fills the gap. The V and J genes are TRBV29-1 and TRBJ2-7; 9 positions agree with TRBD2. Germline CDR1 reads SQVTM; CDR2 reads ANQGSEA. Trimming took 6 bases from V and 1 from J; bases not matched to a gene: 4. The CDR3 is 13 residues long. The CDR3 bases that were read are TGCAGCGTCTTAGCGGGAGTGTCCTACGAG. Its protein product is CSVLAGVSYE. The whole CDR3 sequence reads CSVLAGVSYEQYF.

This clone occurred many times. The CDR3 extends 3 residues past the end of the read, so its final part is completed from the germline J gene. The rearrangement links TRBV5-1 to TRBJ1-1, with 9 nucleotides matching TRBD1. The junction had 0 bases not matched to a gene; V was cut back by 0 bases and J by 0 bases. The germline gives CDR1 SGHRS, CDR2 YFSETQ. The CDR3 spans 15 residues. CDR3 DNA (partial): TGCGCCAGCAGCTTGGGGGACAGGGTGAACACTGAA. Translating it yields CASSLGDRVNTE. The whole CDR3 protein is CASSLGDRVNTEAFF.

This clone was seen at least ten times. CDR3 DNA (partial): TGTGCCTGGAGCCAACAGGGGTGGGATCAGCCC. This codes for CAWSQQGWDQP. The full-length CDR3 reads as CAWSQQGWDQPQHF. The genes are TRBV30 and TRBJ1-5; 7 bases are shared with TRBD1. The missing CDR3 end, 3 residues past where the read stops, is filled in from the germline J gene. V was pared by 3 bases and J by 5 bases, with 7 bases of the junction left unmatched. The CDR3 runs 14 residues. Germline V lookup: CDR1 GTSNPN, CDR2 SVGIG (reference sequence).

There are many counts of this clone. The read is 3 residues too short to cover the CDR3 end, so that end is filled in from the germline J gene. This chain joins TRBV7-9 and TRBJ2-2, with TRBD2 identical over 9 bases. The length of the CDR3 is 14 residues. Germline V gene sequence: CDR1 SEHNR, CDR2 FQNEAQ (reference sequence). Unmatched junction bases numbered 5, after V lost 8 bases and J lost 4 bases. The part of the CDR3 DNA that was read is TGTGCCAGCGGGCTAGCGGGATCCACCGGGGAG. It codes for CASGLAGSTGE. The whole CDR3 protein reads CASGLAGSTGELFF.

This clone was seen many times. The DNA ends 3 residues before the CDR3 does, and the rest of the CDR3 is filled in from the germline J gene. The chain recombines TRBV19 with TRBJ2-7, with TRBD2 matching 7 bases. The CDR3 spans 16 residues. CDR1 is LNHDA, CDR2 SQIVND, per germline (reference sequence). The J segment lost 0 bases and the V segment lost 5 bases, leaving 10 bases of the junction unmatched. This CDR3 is CASSALRRENSYEQYF. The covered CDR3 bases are TGTGCCAGTAGTGCCCTCCGGCGGGAGAACTCCTACGAG.

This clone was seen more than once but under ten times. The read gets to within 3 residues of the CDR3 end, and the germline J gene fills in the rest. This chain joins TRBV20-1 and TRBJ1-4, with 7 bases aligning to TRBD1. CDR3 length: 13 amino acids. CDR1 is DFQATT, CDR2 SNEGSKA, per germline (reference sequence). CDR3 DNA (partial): TGCAGTGCTAGAGGGGACAGTGATTCACCA. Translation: CSARGDSDSP. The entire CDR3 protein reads CSARGDSDSPLFF.

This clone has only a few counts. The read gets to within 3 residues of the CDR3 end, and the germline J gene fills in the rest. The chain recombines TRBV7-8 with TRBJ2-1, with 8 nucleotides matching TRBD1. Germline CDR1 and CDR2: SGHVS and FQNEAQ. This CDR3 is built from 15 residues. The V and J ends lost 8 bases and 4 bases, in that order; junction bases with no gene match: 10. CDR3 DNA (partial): TGTGCCAGCGGACTGGACAGGGACTTATACAATGAG. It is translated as CASGLDRDLYNE. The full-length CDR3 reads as CASGLDRDLYNEQFF.

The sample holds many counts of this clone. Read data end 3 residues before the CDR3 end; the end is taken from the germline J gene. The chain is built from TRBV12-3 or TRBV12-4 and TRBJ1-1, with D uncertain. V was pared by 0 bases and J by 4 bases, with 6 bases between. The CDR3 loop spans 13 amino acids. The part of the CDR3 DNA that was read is TGTGCCAGCAGTTTAGCGCGGGTCACTGAA. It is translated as CASSLARVTE. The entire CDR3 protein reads CASSLARVTEAFF.

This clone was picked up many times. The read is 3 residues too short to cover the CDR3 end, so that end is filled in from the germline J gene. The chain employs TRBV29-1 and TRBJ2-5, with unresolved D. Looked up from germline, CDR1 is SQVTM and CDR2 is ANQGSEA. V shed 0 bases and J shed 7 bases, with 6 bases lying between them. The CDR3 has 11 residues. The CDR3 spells CSVEEKGTQYF. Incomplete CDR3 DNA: TGCAGCGTTGAAGAGAAGGGGACC.

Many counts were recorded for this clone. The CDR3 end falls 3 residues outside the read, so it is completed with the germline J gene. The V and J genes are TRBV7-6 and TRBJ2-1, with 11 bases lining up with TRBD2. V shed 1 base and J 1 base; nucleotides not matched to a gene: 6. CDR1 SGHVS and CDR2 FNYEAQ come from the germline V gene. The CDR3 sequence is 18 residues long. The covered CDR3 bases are TGTGCCAGCAGCTTAGAGGCTAGCGGGGGGTCGTCCTACAATGAG. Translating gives CASSLEASGGSSYNE. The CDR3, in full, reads CASSLEASGGSSYNEQFF. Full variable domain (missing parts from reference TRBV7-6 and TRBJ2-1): GAGVSQSPRYKVTKRGQDVALRCDPISGHVSLYWYRQALGQGPEFLTYFNYEAQQDKSGLPNDRFSAERPEGSISTLTIQRTEQRDSAMYRCASSLEASGGSSYNEQFFGPGTRLTVL.

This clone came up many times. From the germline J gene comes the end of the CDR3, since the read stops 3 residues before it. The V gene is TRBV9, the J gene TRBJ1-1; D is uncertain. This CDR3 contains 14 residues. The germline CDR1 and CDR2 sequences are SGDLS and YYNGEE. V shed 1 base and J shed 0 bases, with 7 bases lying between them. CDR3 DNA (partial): TGTGCCAGCAGCGTATCCTCGGTGAACACTGAA. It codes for CASSVSSVNTE. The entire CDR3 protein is CASSVSSVNTEAFF.

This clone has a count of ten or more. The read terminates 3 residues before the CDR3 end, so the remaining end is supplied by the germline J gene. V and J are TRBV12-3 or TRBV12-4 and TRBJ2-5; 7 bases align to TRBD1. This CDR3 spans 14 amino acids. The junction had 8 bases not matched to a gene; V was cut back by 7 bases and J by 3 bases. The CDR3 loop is CASTSRGTEETQYF. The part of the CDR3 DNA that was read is TGTGCCAGCACCTCTAGGGGGACAGAAGAGACC.

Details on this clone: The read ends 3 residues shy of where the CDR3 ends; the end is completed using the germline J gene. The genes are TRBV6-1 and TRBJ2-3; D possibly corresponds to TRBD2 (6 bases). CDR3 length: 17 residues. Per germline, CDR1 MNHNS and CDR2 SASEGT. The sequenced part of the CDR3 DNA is TGTGCCAGCAGTGAAGCCCCCATAACTAGCTCGGGGGAGACG. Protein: CASSEAPITSSGET. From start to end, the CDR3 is CASSEAPITSSGETQYF.

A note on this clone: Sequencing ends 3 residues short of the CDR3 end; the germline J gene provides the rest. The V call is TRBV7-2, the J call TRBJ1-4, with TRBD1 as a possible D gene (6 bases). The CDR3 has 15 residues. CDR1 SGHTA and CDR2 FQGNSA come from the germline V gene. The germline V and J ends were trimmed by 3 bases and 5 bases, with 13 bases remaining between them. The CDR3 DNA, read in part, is TGTGCCAGCAGCTTCACCGGGACAAAGAATGAAAAA. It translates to CASSFTGTKNEK. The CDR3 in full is CASSFTGTKNEKLFF.

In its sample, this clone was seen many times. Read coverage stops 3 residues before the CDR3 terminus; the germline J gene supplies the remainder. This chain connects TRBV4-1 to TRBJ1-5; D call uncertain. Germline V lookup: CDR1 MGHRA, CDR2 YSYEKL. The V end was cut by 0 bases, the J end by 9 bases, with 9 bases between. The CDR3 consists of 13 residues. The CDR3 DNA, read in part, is TGCGCCAGCAGCCAAGAAAGGAACAGGCCC. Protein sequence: CASSQERNRP. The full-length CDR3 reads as CASSQERNRPQHF.

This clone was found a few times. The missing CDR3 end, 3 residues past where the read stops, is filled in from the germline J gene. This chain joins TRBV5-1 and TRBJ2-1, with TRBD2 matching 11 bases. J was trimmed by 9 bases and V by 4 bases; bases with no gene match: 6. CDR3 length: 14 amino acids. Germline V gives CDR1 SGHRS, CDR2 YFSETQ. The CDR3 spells CASSALAGGGEQFF. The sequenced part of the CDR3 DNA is TGCGCCAGCAGCGCTCTAGCGGGAGGCGGTGAG.

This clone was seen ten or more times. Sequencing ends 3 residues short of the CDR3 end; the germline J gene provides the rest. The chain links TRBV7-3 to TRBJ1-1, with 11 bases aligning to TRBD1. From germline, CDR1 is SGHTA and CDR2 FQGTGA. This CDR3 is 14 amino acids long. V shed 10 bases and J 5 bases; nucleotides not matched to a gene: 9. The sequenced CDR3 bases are TGTGCCACCCAGGGACAGGGGGTCTTAACTGAA. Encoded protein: CATQGQGVLTE. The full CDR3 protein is CATQGQGVLTEAFF.

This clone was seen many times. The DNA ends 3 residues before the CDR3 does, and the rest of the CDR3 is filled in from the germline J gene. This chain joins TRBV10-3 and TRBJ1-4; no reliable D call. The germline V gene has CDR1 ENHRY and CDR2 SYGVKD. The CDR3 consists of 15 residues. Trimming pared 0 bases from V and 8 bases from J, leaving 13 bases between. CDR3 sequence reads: CAISESTSAGEKLFF. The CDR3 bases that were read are TGTGCCATCAGTGAGTCCACATCCGCGGGAGAAAAA.

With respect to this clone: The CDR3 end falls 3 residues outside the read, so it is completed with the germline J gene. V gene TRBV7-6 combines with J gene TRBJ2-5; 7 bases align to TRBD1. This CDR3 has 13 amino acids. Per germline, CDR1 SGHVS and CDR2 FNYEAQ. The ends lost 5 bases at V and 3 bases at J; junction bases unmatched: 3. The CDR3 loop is CASSLGTEETQYF. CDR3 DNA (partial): TGTGCCAGCAGCCTCGGGACAGAAGAGACC. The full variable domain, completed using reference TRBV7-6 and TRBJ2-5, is GAGVSQSPRYKVTKRGQDVALRCDPISGHVSLYWYRQALGQGPEFLTYFNYEAQQDKSGLPNDRFSAERPEGSISTLTIQRTEQRDSAMYRCASSLGTEETQYFGPGTRLLVL.

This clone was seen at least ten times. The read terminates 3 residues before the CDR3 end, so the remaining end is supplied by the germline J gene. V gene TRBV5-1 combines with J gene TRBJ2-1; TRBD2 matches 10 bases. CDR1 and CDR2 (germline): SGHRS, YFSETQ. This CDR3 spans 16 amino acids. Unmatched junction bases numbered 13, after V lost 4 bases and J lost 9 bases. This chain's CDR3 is CASSARLAGDYGEQFF. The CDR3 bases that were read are TGCGCCAGCAGCGCAAGGCTAGCGGGAGATTACGGTGAG.

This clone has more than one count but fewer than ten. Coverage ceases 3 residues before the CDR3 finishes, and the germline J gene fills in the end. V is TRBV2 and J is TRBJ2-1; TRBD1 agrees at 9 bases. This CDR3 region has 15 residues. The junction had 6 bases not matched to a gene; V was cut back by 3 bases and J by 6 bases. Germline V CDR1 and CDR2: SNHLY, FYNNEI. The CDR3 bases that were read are TGTGCCAGCAGTGACTTGACAGGGGGTCTCAATGAG. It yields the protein CASSDLTGGLNE. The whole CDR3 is CASSDLTGGLNEQFF.

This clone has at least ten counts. CDR3 sequence: CASSAQGWKETQYF. CDR3 DNA, as far as it was read: TGTGCCAGCAGTGCCCAGGGGTGGAAGGAGACC. The chain employs TRBV6-1 and TRBJ2-5; a possible D gene is TRBD1 (6 bases). The read stops 3 residues short of the end of the CDR3; the missing end is completed from the germline J gene. V shed 4 bases and J shed 5 bases, with 14 bases lying between them. CDR3 size: 14 residues. Looked up from germline, CDR1 is MNHNS and CDR2 is SASEGT.

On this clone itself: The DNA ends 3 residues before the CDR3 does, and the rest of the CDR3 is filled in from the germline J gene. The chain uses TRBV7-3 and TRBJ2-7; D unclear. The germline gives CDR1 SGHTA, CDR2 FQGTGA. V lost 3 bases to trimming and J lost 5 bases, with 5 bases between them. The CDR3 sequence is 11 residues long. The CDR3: CASSLGNEQYF. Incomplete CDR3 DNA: TGTGCCAGCAGCTTGGGCAACGAG.

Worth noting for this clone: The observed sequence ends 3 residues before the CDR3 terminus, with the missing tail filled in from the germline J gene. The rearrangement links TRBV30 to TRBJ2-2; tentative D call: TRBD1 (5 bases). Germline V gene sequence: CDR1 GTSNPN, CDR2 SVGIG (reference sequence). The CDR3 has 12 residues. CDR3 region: CAWSQGDSPLFF. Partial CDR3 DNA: TGTGCCTGGAGCCAGGGCGATTCACCG.

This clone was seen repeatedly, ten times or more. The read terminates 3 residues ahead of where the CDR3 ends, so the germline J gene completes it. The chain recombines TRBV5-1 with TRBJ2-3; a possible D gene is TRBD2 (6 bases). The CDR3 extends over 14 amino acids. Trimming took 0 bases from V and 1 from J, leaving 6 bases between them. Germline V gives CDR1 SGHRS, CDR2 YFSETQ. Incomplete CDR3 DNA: TGCGCCAGCAGCTTGGGGGGGGGCACAGATACG. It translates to CASSLGGGTDT. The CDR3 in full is CASSLGGGTDTQYF.

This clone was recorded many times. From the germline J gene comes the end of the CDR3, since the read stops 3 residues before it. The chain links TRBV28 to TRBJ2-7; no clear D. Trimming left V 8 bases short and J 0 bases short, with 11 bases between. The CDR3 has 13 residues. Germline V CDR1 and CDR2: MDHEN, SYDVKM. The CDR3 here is CASLGSLSYEQYF. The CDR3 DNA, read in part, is TGTGCCAGCCTTGGCTCCCTCTCCTACGAG. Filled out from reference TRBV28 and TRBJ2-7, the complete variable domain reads DVKVTQSSRYLVKRTGEKVFLECVQDMDHENMFWYRQDPGLGLRLIYFSYDVKMKEKGDIPEGYSVSREKKERFSLILESASTNQTSMYLCASLGSLSYEQYFGPGTRLTVT.

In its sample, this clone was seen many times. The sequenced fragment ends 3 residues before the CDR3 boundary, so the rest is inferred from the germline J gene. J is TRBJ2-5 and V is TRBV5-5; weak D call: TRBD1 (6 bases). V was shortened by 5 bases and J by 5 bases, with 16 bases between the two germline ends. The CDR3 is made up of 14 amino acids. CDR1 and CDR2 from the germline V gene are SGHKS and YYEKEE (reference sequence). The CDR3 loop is CASSAYRDGETQYF. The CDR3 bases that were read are TGTGCCAGCAGTGCCTACAGGGATGGGGAGACC.